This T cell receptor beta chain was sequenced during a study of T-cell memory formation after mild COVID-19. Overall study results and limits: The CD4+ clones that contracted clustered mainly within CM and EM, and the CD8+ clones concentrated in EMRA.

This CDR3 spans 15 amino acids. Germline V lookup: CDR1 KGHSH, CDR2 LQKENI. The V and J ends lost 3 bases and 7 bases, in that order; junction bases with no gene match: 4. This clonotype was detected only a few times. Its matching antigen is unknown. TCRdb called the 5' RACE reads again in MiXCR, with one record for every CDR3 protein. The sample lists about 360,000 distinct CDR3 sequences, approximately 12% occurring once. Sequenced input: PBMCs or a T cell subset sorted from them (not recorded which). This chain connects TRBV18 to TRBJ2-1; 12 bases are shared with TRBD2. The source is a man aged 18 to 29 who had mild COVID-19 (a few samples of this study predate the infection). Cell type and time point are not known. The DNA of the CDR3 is TGTGCCAGCTCACCTCTGACTAGCGGGGGTAATGAGCAGTTCTTC. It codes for CASSPLTSGGNEQFF. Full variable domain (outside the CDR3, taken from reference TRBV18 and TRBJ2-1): NAGVMQNPRHLVRRRGQEARLRCSPMKGHSHVYWYRQLPEEGLKFMVYLQKENIIDESGMPKERFSAEFPKEGPSILRIQQVVRGDSAAYFCASSPLTSGGNEQFFGPGTRLTVL.